This TCR beta chain was recovered during a study of blood T cell repertoires in COVID-19. Study background: The study drew acute and convalescent COVID-19 samples from the United States, Italy and Spain. PBMCs, B-cell-depleted T cells, or T cells provided the cDNA or gDNA that made up the material.

The authors' processing: Reference gene primer amplification gave estimated nucleated cell counts. The assay was immunoSEQ multiplex PCR, and TCRdb's table has in-frame clones only and misses some. V and J calls and clone size follow that table, whereas D and trimming were derived from the DNA. The sample holds roughly 130,000 clones; 84% are singletons and the top ten take more than 9%. The source material was peripheral blood. The receptor was isolated from a woman aged 55-75 years with acute or convalescent COVID-19.

The CDR3 here is CASSGQGWESSDTQYF. CDR3 bases: TGTGCCAGCAGCGGCCAGGGGTGGGAGTCATCCGATACGCAGTATTTT. The chain has TRBV5-6 and TRBJ2-3, with D perhaps matching TRBD1 (6 bases). V was trimmed by 4 bases and J by 6 bases, leaving 21 bases between them. This CDR3 comprises 16 residues. Germline V gene sequence: CDR1 SGHDT, CDR2 YYEEEE. Looking up the rest from reference TRBV5-6 and TRBJ2-3 gives the full variable domain: DAGVTQSPTHLIKTRGQQVTLRCSPKSGHDTVSWYQQALGQGPQFIFQYYEEEERQRGNFPDRFSGHQFPNYSSELNVNALLLGDSALYLCASSGQGWESSDTQYFGPGTRLTVL.